This record concerns one T cell receptor beta chain sequence. PCR amplification relied on 60 Vbeta primers (plus 13 Jbeta primers). This table comes from immunoSEQ multiplex PCR, and its TCRdb copy is limited to in-frame clones, with some not included. The top ten clones hold approximately 1.5% of a sample with over 150,000 clones, around 74% of them seen once. Germline assignment: CDR1 LGHNA and CDR2 YSLEER. V was pared by 0 bases and J by 2 bases, with 13 bases between. The CDR3 runs 16 residues. The data were taken from a study of cytomegalovirus exposure and HLA in healthy donors. Sequencing was done on a sample of PBMCs. This sequence joins TRBV4-3 and TRBJ2-5, with D tentatively TRBD2 (5 bases). This clonotype was obtained from a girl aged 5 to 17 in good health and CMV-seropositive. CDR3 in DNA: TGCGCCAGCAGCCAAGACTTCCCAAGAGGGCAAGAGACCCAGTACTTC. Amino acid sequence: CASSQDFPRGQETQYF.